The 6 T cell receptor beta chains presented below share a single source sample, sequenced in a study of cytomegalovirus exposure and HLA in healthy donors. In the PCR, 60 Vbeta and 13 Jbeta primers were used. Using immunoSEQ multiplex PCR, the repertoire was profiled, and TCRdb retains in-frame clones only, with some absent. This table has 150,000 or so clones, over 75% appearing once. The specimen was PBMCs. The source of these receptors is a man over 45 in good health and CMV-seronegative.

This sequence joins TRBV29-1 and TRBJ1-4, with D possibly matching TRBD1 (5 bases). The germline V and J ends were trimmed by 5 bases and 2 bases, with 15 bases remaining between them. Germline V CDR1 and CDR2: SQVTM, ANQGSEA. The CDR3 has 15 amino acids. The CDR3 DNA reads TGCAGCGTTTCTACCACAGGAATCACTAATGAAAAACTGTTTTTT. Its translation is CSVSTTGITNEKLFF.

CDR3 bases: TGTGCCAGCACTGCAGGGAATTATGGCTACACCTTC. It encodes CASTAGNYGYTF. V gene TRBV2 combines with J gene TRBJ1-2; perhaps TRBD1 as D (5 bases). Germline V gives CDR1 SNHLY, CDR2 FYNNEI. The length of the CDR3 is 12 residues. Trimming shortened V by 7 bases and J by 5 bases, and 11 bases separated the two germline ends.

The DNA of the CDR3 is TGCGCCAGCAGCCAAGCTGCGCAGATCGGGGGTAATGAGCAGTTCTTC. Its protein is CASSQAAQIGGNEQFF. The chain employs TRBV4-1 and TRBJ2-1; TRBD2 is a possible D gene (6 bases). This CDR3 is 16 amino acids long. V was shortened by 1 base and J by 7 bases, with 17 bases between the two germline ends. CDR1 and CDR2 (germline): MGHRA, YSYEKL.

The genes are TRBV7-3 and TRBJ1-6; 7 bases fit TRBD1. CDR1 and CDR2 from the germline V gene are SGHTA and FQGTGA. V gave up 3 bases and J gave up 7 bases; unmatched junction bases: 6. The length of the CDR3 is 15 residues. The CDR3 sequence: CASSFFGQENSPLHF. CDR3 coding DNA: TGTGCCAGCAGCTTCTTCGGACAGGAGAATTCACCCCTCCACTTT.

The chain joins TRBV7-2 to TRBJ2-7; a weak D match, TRBD2 (6 bases). Germline V gives CDR1 SGHTA, CDR2 FQGNSA. The CDR3 runs to 14 residues. Trimming stripped 5 bases from V and 2 bases from J, with 13 bases between. The CDR3 is CASSPRGGTYEQYF. CDR3 nucleotides: TGTGCCAGCAGCCCCCGGGGCGGGACCTACGAGCAGTACTTC. Together with reference TRBV7-2 and TRBJ2-7, the CDR3 gives the full variable domain: GAGVSQSPSNKVTEKGKDVELRCDPISGHTALYWYRQSLGQGLEFLIYFQGNSAPDKSGLPSDRFSAERTGGSVSTLTIQRTQQEDSAVYLCASSPRGGTYEQYFGPGTRLTVT.

The chain recombines TRBV29-1 with TRBJ2-7, with 9 bases that match TRBD2. CDR3 size: 13 residues. CDR1 and CDR2 (germline): SQVTM, ANQGSEA. The V segment lost 3 bases and the J segment 7 bases; nucleotides outside the gene matches: 7. For the CDR3, the DNA is TGCAGCGTTGAGGGGCTAGCGGGGAATGAGCAGTACTTC. Its protein is CSVEGLAGNEQYF.